This entry lists 19 T cell receptor beta chains sequenced from one sample in a study of radiotherapy plus CTLA-4 blockade in lung cancer. The protocol was immunoSEQ multiplex PCR, while the TCRdb copy is restricted to in-frame clones and leaves out a portion. Altogether around 45,000 clones are present, 65% to 85% being singletons, with the ten largest covering roughly 11%. Sequencing used peripheral blood, obtained from a patient treated with radiotherapy plus ipilimumab. The source is a human donor with non-small cell lung cancer who had stable disease on radiotherapy plus ipilimumab.

This sequence joins TRBV19 and TRBJ1-3, with D maybe TRBD1 (6 bases). V dropped 3 bases and J dropped 3 bases, with 12 bases sitting between them. Germline V lookup: CDR1 LNHDA, CDR2 SQIVND (reference sequence). The CDR3 has 15 residues. CDR3 in DNA: TGTGCCAGTAGTATGTCGGGACAACTTGGAAACACCATATATTTT. Residues: CASSMSGQLGNTIYF.

The chain links TRBV7-3 to TRBJ1-6, with D possibly matching TRBD1 (6 bases). Germline V gene lookup returns CDR1 SGHTA and CDR2 FQGTGA. This CDR3 comprises 15 residues. Trimming took off 3 bases at V and 2 bases at J, with 8 bases between the two ends. The CDR3 DNA reads as TGTGCCAGCAGCTTCGAGGGGGCCTATAATTCACCCCTCCACTTT. Its protein product is CASSFEGAYNSPLHF.

The chain employs TRBV30 and TRBJ2-1; 9 nucleotides line up with TRBD1. Per germline, CDR1 GTSNPN and CDR2 SVGIG (reference sequence). J lost 7 bases, V lost 7 bases, and 5 bases had no gene match. The CDR3 consists of 12 residues. CDR3 coding DNA: TGTGCCTTGGGACAGGGAGGGAATGAGCAGTTCTTC. This encodes CALGQGGNEQFF.

This CDR3 is CAWSVDRAGNTIYF. The CDR3 DNA is TGTGCCTGGAGTGTTGACAGAGCTGGAAACACCATATATTTT. J is TRBJ1-3 and V is TRBV30; tentative D call: TRBD1 (5 bases). Per the germline V gene, CDR1 is GTSNPN and CDR2 is SVGIG (reference sequence). The CDR3 is made up of 14 amino acids. The V gene lost 0 bases and the J gene lost 2 bases, with 8 bases spanning the gap.

The chain is built from TRBV2 and TRBJ2-5; 10 bases line up with TRBD1. J lost 5 bases, V lost 5 bases, and 14 bases had no gene match. The CDR3 is 17 amino acids. Germline V gene data show CDR1 as SNHLY and CDR2 as FYNNEI. This CDR3 is CASSPYHWDRGWETQYF. Written as DNA, the CDR3 is TGTGCCAGCAGTCCCTATCATTGGGACAGGGGTTGGGAGACCCAGTACTTC. The full variable domain, completed using reference TRBV2 and TRBJ2-5, is EPEVTQTPSHQVTQMGQEVILRCVPISNHLYFYWYRQILGQKVEFLVSFYNNEISEKSEIFDDQFSVERPDGSNFTLKIRSTKLEDSAMYFCASSPYHWDRGWETQYFGPGTRLLVL.

The V and J genes are TRBV30 and TRBJ2-7; no reliable D call. V was trimmed by 4 bases and J by 3 bases, leaving 7 bases between them. Germline V lookup: CDR1 GTSNPN, CDR2 SVGIG (reference sequence). CDR3 length: 11 residues. CDR3 DNA sequence: TGTGCCTGGACCAGCCTCTACGAGCAGTACTTC. Amino acid sequence: CAWTSLYEQYF.

The chain recombines TRBV5-6 with TRBJ1-2; D is unclear. The CDR3 sequence is 14 residues long. Germline values: CDR1 SGHDT, CDR2 YYEEEE. The germline V and J ends were trimmed by 0 bases and 3 bases, with 9 bases remaining between them. The CDR3 sequence is CASSLGVSYYGYTF. Written as DNA, the CDR3 is TGTGCCAGCAGCTTGGGGGTCAGCTACTATGGCTACACCTTC.

This chain joins TRBV19 and TRBJ1-1; no clear D gene. The CDR3 spans 12 residues. V shed 7 bases and J shed 2 bases, with 8 bases lying between them. CDR1 is LNHDA and CDR2 is SQIVND in the germline V gene (reference sequence). This CDR3 reads CASNSLNTEAFF. The CDR3 DNA sequence: TGTGCCAGTAACAGTTTAAACACTGAAGCTTTCTTT.

In DNA, the CDR3 is TGTGCCTGGAGTGAGGGGGCGACACCCCTCCACTTT. Protein: CAWSEGATPLHF. The V call is TRBV30, the J call TRBJ1-6; 7 nucleotides match TRBD1. J lost 11 bases, V lost 1 base, and 2 bases had no gene match. Per germline, CDR1 GTSNPN and CDR2 SVGIG (reference sequence). CDR3 length equals 12 residues.

V usage is TRBV6-5 and J usage is TRBJ2-2; no firm D call. V lost 5 bases, J lost 8 bases, and 15 bases lay in between. The CDR3 length is 14 residues. In germline, CDR1 is MNHEY, CDR2 SVGAGI. Here the CDR3 DNA reads TGTGCCAGCAGTCAGTCGACGGAACCGGGGGAGCTGTTTTTT. Protein product: CASSQSTEPGELFF.

The gene calls are TRBV4-3 and TRBJ2-3; TRBD1 might be the D (5 bases). Between the trimmed V and J ends, which lost 0 bases and 0 bases, there was a span of 13 bases. CDR1 and CDR2 (germline): LGHNA, YSLEER. CDR3 length: 17 residues. The CDR3 here is CASSQEYQGLSTDTQYF. DNA for the CDR3: TGCGCCAGCAGCCAAGAGTACCAGGGTTTGAGCACAGATACGCAGTATTTT.

This clone was found once. The chain uses TRBV6-6 and TRBJ2-2; no firm D call. The CDR3 length is 14 residues. The V end lost 5 bases, the J end lost 1 base, and 8 bases lay between the germline ends. Germline lookup yields CDR1 MNHNY and CDR2 SVGAGI (reference sequence). CDR3 sequence: CASSPSRNTGELFF. The CDR3 bases are TGTGCCAGCAGTCCTAGTAGGAACACCGGGGAGCTGTTTTTT.

This clone was counted only a few times. For the CDR3, the DNA is TGTGCCATCAGTGCGATAGATTACGGGGAGCTGTTTTTT. It encodes CAISAIDYGELFF. The V gene is TRBV10-3, the J gene TRBJ2-2; D is uncertain. The V end lost 4 bases, the J end lost 7 bases, and 10 bases lay between the germline ends. The CDR3 consists of 13 residues. CDR1 and CDR2 (germline): ENHRY, SYGVKD.

The chain has TRBV11-2 and TRBJ2-1, with TRBD2 identical over 8 bases. The CDR3 extends over 16 amino acids. CDR1 and CDR2 (germline): SGHAT, FQNNGV. The V and J ends lost 4 bases and 5 bases, in that order; junction bases with no gene match: 10. The CDR3 region is CASSWGAGGYHNEQFF. CDR3 bases: TGTGCCAGCAGCTGGGGCGCGGGGGGTTACCACAATGAGCAGTTCTTC.

The chain is built from TRBV7-9 and TRBJ1-3; the D gene is possibly TRBD1 (5 bases). V was shortened by 6 bases and J by 0 bases, with 12 bases between the two germline ends. The CDR3 is made up of 15 amino acids. Germline CDR1 SEHNR, CDR2 FQNEAQ (reference sequence). In DNA form, the CDR3 reads TGTGCCAGCAGGCGAAACAGGAGCTCTGGAAACACCATATATTTT. Translated: CASRRNRSSGNTIYF.

CDR3 bases: TGTGCCAGCAGCTTAGAGGGACAGTCTAATGAAAAACTGTTTTTT. Translating gives CASSLEGQSNEKLFF. This chain joins TRBV7-8 and TRBJ1-4, with TRBD1 matching 7 bases. Trimming at V came to 1 base and at J to 3 bases, leaving 2 bases not matched to a gene. CDR1 and CDR2 from the germline V gene are SGHVS and FQNEAQ. This CDR3 region has 15 residues.

This clone appeared once. The chain has TRBV25-1 and TRBJ1-2, with a weak D call TRBD1 (6 bases). Looked up from germline, CDR1 is MGHDK and CDR2 is SYGVNS. Trimming took off 3 bases at V and 8 bases at J, with 22 bases between the two ends. CDR3 length: 16 residues. CDR3 nucleotide sequence: TGTGCCAGCAGTGATTCCGGGGGCGCCCGGGCAGGGGGCTACACCTTC. It encodes CASSDSGGARAGGYTF.

V and J are TRBV5-1 and TRBJ2-2; TRBD1 aligns across 7 bases. Germline loops: CDR1 SGHRS, CDR2 YFSETQ. This CDR3 is 13 amino acids long. Trimming removed 4 bases from V and 13 bases from J; junction bases left unmatched: 10. The CDR3 DNA sequence: TGCGCCAGCAGCCACGCACGACAGGGTGGGCTGTTTTTT. The encoded protein is CASSHARQGGLFF.

The chain joins TRBV7-7 to TRBJ2-2, with TRBD1 as a possible D gene (5 bases). Germline V CDR1 and CDR2: SSHAT, FNYEAQ (reference sequence). Trimming took 6 bases from V and 0 from J, leaving 14 bases between them. This CDR3 contains 16 residues. CDR3 in amino acids: CASSSSPQANTGELFF. CDR3 sequence (DNA): TGTGCCAGCAGTTCCTCCCCACAGGCGAACACCGGGGAGCTGTTTTTT.